This TCR beta chain was sequenced during a study of CD8 T cells in ankylosing spondylitis. The CDR3 spans 14 residues. V was clipped by 0 bases and J by 5 bases, with 8 bases between them. Libraries for TCR beta were made by quantitative 5'-RACE with molecular barcodes. TCRdb itself ran the 5' RACE reads through MiXCR, one entry per CDR3 protein. The sample records around 140,000 distinct CDR3 sequences, over 10% being singletons. This clonotype was observed at least ten times. Material for sequencing was blood, either unsorted or a sorted T cell fraction (not recorded which). This receptor was obtained from a female donor with ankylosing spondylitis or in good health (not recorded which). This chain connects TRBV12-3 or TRBV12-4 to TRBJ1-5, with no clear D. The CDR3 sequence: CASSLARHHQPQHF. CDR3 in DNA: TGTGCCAGCAGTTTAGCGCGGCACCATCAGCCCCAGCATTTT.